These 27 T cell receptor beta chains were sequenced from one sample in a study of blood T cell repertoires in COVID-19. Using immunoSEQ multiplex PCR, the repertoire was profiled, and TCRdb retains in-frame clones only, with some absent. The sample consists of just over 250,000 clones, around four fifths of them appearing once. Sequencing used PBMCs or T cells enriched from blood (not recorded which). The receptors originated from a man younger than 45 with acute COVID-19.

The chain couples TRBV24-1 to TRBJ2-1, with D possibly TRBD1 on 6 matching bases. Germline values: CDR1 KGHDR, CDR2 SFDVKD. Trimming stripped 4 bases from V and 8 bases from J, with 17 bases between. The CDR3 consists of 15 residues. CDR3 bases: TGTGCCACCAGTGACCCGGGACAATCCGCCCATGAGCAGTTCTTC. Protein: CATSDPGQSAHEQFF.

This clone appeared a single time. The chain uses TRBV2 and TRBJ2-7; tentative D call: TRBD1 (6 bases). CDR1 and CDR2 (germline): SNHLY, FYNNEI. This CDR3 has 13 amino acids. Trimming stripped 7 bases from V and 6 bases from J, with 16 bases between. The CDR3 here is CASTISQGREQYV. As DNA, the CDR3 is TGTGCCAGCACGATATCACAGGGTCGCGAGCAGTACGTC.

This clone has only one observation. The J gene is TRBJ2-1, the V gene TRBV24-1; D perhaps matches TRBD1 (5 bases). V lost 0 bases, J lost 9 bases, and 17 bases lay in between. Germline lookup yields CDR1 KGHDR and CDR2 SFDVKD. The CDR3 loop spans 16 amino acids. The chain's CDR3 is CATSDLGRAGSVEQFF. CDR3 DNA: TGTGCCACCAGTGATTTGGGAAGGGCAGGGTCGGTTGAGCAGTTCTTC.

The chain recombines TRBV24-1 with TRBJ2-1; 7 bases agree with TRBD2. The V gene's germline CDR1 is KGHDR and CDR2 SFDVKD. Trimming cost V 1 base and J 0 bases; bases outside gene matches: 5. The CDR3 is 17 residues long. CDR3 sequence: CATSDFGAGSSYNEQFF. Here the CDR3 DNA reads TGTGCCACCAGTGATTTCGGAGCGGGATCCTCCTACAATGAGCAGTTCTTC.

This clone has more than one count but fewer than ten. This chain links TRBV4-2 with TRBJ2-2; 8 positions match TRBD2. This CDR3 is 16 amino acids long. Germline CDR1 and CDR2: LGHNA and YNFKEQ. The V gene end was trimmed by 4 bases and the J gene end by 3 bases; junction bases not matched to a gene: 7. This chain's CDR3 is CASSPGVAGHTGELFF. The CDR3 DNA reads as TGTGCCAGCAGCCCCGGGGTAGCGGGACACACCGGGGAGCTGTTTTTT.

The J gene is TRBJ2-5, the V gene TRBV6-5; 10 positions agree with TRBD2. The CDR3 sequence is 13 residues long. J was trimmed by 5 bases and V by 6 bases; bases with no gene match: 3. Germline V gene lookup returns CDR1 MNHEY and CDR2 SVGAGI. The CDR3 loop reads CASRPSGSETQYF. The DNA of the CDR3 is TGTGCCAGCAGGCCTAGCGGGAGCGAGACCCAGTACTTC.

This chain joins TRBV13 and TRBJ2-3; 9 positions agree with TRBD2. From germline, CDR1 is PRHDT and CDR2 FYEKMQ (reference sequence). The CDR3 length is 17 residues. Trimming at V came to 1 base and at J to 4 bases, leaving 9 bases not matched to a gene. The CDR3 loop is CASSLEASGGTADTQYF. The CDR3 nucleotides are TGTGCCAGCAGCTTAGAGGCGAGCGGGGGGACCGCAGATACGCAGTATTTT.

The chain joins TRBV19 to TRBJ2-5; no definite D call. Germline loops: CDR1 LNHDA, CDR2 SQIVND (reference sequence). V was pared by 6 bases and J by 2 bases, with 16 bases between. The CDR3 is 15 amino acids. CDR3 residues: CASSTIPNPQETQYF. CDR3 DNA: TGTGCCAGTAGCACCATCCCTAACCCACAAGAGACCCAGTACTTC.

This clone was counted between two and nine times. The rearrangement uses TRBV6-5 and TRBJ1-1; 9 bases align to TRBD1. The CDR3 is 13 amino acids. The germline CDR1 and CDR2 sequences are MNHEY and SVGAGI. With V trimmed by 5 bases and J by 9 bases, 7 bases remained unmatched. The CDR3 region is CASSSPQGAQAFF. In DNA, the CDR3 is TGTGCCAGCAGTAGCCCACAGGGGGCTCAAGCTTTCTTT.

This chain joins TRBV19 and TRBJ2-2, with D perhaps matching TRBD2 (5 bases). Trimming took off 6 bases at V and 0 bases at J, with 8 bases between the two ends. CDR1 is LNHDA, CDR2 SQIVND, per germline (reference sequence). CDR3 length: 14 amino acids. The CDR3 loop is CASRVGANTGELFF. The CDR3 DNA reads as TGTGCCAGTAGGGTCGGGGCGAACACCGGGGAGCTGTTTTTT.

The chain joins TRBV18 to TRBJ2-3; possible D gene TRBD1, 5 bases. The germline gives CDR1 KGHSH, CDR2 LQKENI. V was shortened by 1 base and J by 0 bases, with 11 bases between the two germline ends. The CDR3 loop spans 16 amino acids. DNA for the CDR3: TGTGCCAGCTCACCACTGGTGACAGCTAGCACAGATACGCAGTATTTT. Translation gives CASSPLVTASTDTQYF.

This clone was detected only a few times. One end of the junction varies from germline; a read error may be responsible. As DNA, the CDR3 is TGTGCCAGCAGCAGTGGGCGGGCCCCATCGGGTGTTGGGGATGAGCAGTTCTTC. It encodes CASSSGRAPSGVGDEQFF. This rearrangement joins TRBV5-1 to TRBJ2-1; weak D call: TRBD2 (5 bases). The CDR3 loop spans 18 amino acids. The germline V gene encodes CDR1 SGHRS and CDR2 YFSETQ.

The V and J genes are TRBV4-1 and TRBJ1-3; D is possibly TRBD1 (5 bases). The germline gives CDR1 MGHRA, CDR2 YSYEKL. The CDR3 covers 16 residues. Trimming left V 1 base short and J 3 bases short, with 13 bases between. The CDR3 DNA is TGCGCCAGCAGCCAAGTGAGCCAGGGCAGTGGAAACACCATATATTTT. It yields the protein CASSQVSQGSGNTIYF.

The genes are TRBV28 and TRBJ1-4; D perhaps matches TRBD1 (5 bases). The CDR3 contains 13 residues. Germline CDR1 and CDR2: MDHEN and SYDVKM. V was trimmed by 9 bases and J by 4 bases, leaving 12 bases between them. The CDR3, as DNA: TGTGCCAGTTTACCAGGGATTAATGAAAAACTGTTTTTT. Translated: CASLPGINEKLFF. Together with reference TRBV28 and TRBJ1-4, the CDR3 gives the full variable domain: DVKVTQSSRYLVKRTGEKVFLECVQDMDHENMFWYRQDPGLGLRLIYFSYDVKMKEKGDIPEGYSVSREKKERFSLILESASTNQTSMYLCASLPGINEKLFFGSGTQLSVL.

The chain couples TRBV7-6 to TRBJ1-4, with unresolved D. The V and J ends lost 5 bases and 0 bases respectively, with 13 bases between them. The germline CDR1 and CDR2 sequences are SGHVS and FNYEAQ. The length of the CDR3 is 16 residues. DNA of the CDR3: TGTGCCAGCAGCAAATCCGGGAAGGCAACTAATGAAAAACTGTTTTTT. Protein product: CASSKSGKATNEKLFF.

The J gene is TRBJ2-1, the V gene TRBV29-1; 8 bases are a match to TRBD1. V was pared by 8 bases and J by 8 bases, with 11 bases of the junction left unmatched. Germline assignment: CDR1 SQVTM and CDR2 ANQGSEA. The CDR3 is 13 amino acids. The CDR3 loop reads CSSGGRGLYEQFF. The CDR3 coding sequence is TGCAGCTCCGGGGGCAGGGGGCTTTATGAGCAGTTCTTC.

This chain joins TRBV5-1 and TRBJ1-2; 8 nucleotides agree with TRBD1. The CDR3 covers 15 residues. Germline loops: CDR1 SGHRS, CDR2 YFSETQ. The junction had 5 bases not matched to a gene; V was cut back by 4 bases and J by 0 bases. The CDR3, as DNA: TGCGCCAGCAGCGTGTGGACAGGGACTAACTATGGCTACACCTTC. Protein sequence: CASSVWTGTNYGYTF.

The chain is built from TRBV5-1 and TRBJ2-2; D unresolved. CDR1 is SGHRS, CDR2 YFSETQ, per germline. V gave up 0 bases and J gave up 2 bases, with 11 bases separating them. This CDR3 is built from 16 residues. The CDR3 DNA sequence: TGCGCCAGCAGCTTGGCCTGGCAGATAAACACCGGGGAGCTGTTTTTT. This translates into CASSLAWQINTGELFF.

In its sample, this clone was seen a few times. V is TRBV3-1 (or the pseudogene TRBV3-2) and J is TRBJ2-1; 7 bases align to TRBD2. V dropped 4 bases and J dropped 9; count of bases not matched to a gene: 9. The CDR3 spans 14 residues. Germline loops: CDR1 LGHDT, CDR2 YNNKEL (reference sequence). CDR3 sequence: CASSLGRGGLEQFF. DNA of the CDR3: TGTGCCAGCAGCCTGGGGAGGGGTGGTCTTGAGCAGTTCTTC.

This rearrangement joins TRBV7-2 to TRBJ2-1, with 8 bases fitting TRBD2. The CDR3 consists of 15 residues. V was pared by 11 bases and J by 2 bases, with 11 bases of the junction left unmatched. In germline, CDR1 is SGHTA, CDR2 FQGNSA. The CDR3 here is CASVRAGDPYNEQFF. CDR3 DNA: TGTGCCTCCGTAAGAGCGGGGGACCCCTACAATGAGCAGTTCTTC.

This sequence joins TRBV7-2 and TRBJ1-5; D remains unclear. The germline V gene has CDR1 SGHTA and CDR2 FQGNSA. The V gene lost 1 base and the J gene lost 5 bases, with 3 bases spanning the gap. This CDR3 spans 12 amino acids. CDR3 nucleotide sequence: TGTGCCAGCAGCTTAGTCTATCAGCCCCAGCATTTT. It yields the protein CASSLVYQPQHF.

This sequence joins TRBV28 and TRBJ1-6; 7 bases line up with TRBD1. The CDR3 is 15 residues long. V gave up 5 bases and J gave up 7 bases; unmatched junction bases: 8. Germline V CDR1 and CDR2: MDHEN, SYDVKM. CDR3 loop: CASSGQTGPNSPLHF. CDR3 coding DNA: TGTGCCAGCAGTGGCCAGACAGGGCCAAATTCACCCCTCCACTTT. Filled out from reference TRBV28 and TRBJ1-6, the complete variable domain reads DVKVTQSSRYLVKRTGEKVFLECVQDMDHENMFWYRQDPGLGLRLIYFSYDVKMKEKGDIPEGYSVSREKKERFSLILESASTNQTSMYLCASSGQTGPNSPLHFGNGTRLTVT.

The chain's CDR3 is CASSRGLAARDTQYF. The CDR3 DNA follows: TGTGCCAGCTCACGAGGTCTAGCAGCTCGGGATACGCAGTATTTT. J is TRBJ2-3 and V is TRBV18; TRBD2 might be the D (5 bases). Trimming took off 4 bases at V and 6 bases at J, with 17 bases between the two ends. The germline V gene encodes CDR1 KGHSH and CDR2 LQKENI. There are 15 residues in the CDR3.

The rearrangement joins TRBV4-1 to TRBJ1-2; 8 bases are a match to TRBD1. Germline loops: CDR1 MGHRA, CDR2 YSYEKL. This CDR3 is built from 14 residues. With 4 bases clipped from V and 7 bases from J, the junction kept 8 bases outside the gene matches. CDR3 amino acids: CASSPADRDPGYTF. As DNA, the CDR3 is TGCGCCAGCAGCCCGGCGGACAGGGACCCTGGCTACACCTTC.

The chain uses TRBV11-2 and TRBJ2-1; 11 bases agree with TRBD2. This CDR3 is built from 15 residues. Germline lookup yields CDR1 SGHAT and CDR2 FQNNGV. Unmatched junction bases numbered 4, after V lost 2 bases and J lost 7 bases. The CDR3 DNA reads TGTGCCAGCAGCTTATATAGCGGGGGGGCTAATGAGCAGTTCTTC. Its translation: CASSLYSGGANEQFF. The full variable domain, its missing parts supplied by reference TRBV11-2 and TRBJ2-1, is EAGVAQSPRYKIIEKRQSVAFWCNPISGHATLYWYQQILGQGPKLLIQFQNNGVVDDSQLPKDRFSAERLKGVDSTLKIQPAKLEDSAVYLCASSLYSGGANEQFFGPGTRLTVL.

The count of this clone is one. This rearrangement joins TRBV6-5 to TRBJ2-5; D may be TRBD1 (5 bases). CDR1 MNHEY and CDR2 SVGAGI come from the germline V gene. V dropped 9 bases and J dropped 0 bases, with 17 bases sitting between them. The CDR3 length is 15 residues. The chain's CDR3 is CASVQELSYQETQYF. Here the CDR3 DNA reads TGTGCCAGTGTACAGGAATTATCGTACCAAGAGACCCAGTACTTC.

The rearrangement joins TRBV30 to TRBJ2-1; D gene uncertain. Trimming cost V 2 bases and J 4 bases, with 12 bases left between them. Germline V CDR1 and CDR2: GTSNPN, SVGIG (reference sequence). This CDR3 contains 14 residues. Here the CDR3 DNA reads TGTGCCTGGAGTTCGAGTATCCGGTACAATGAGCAGTTCTTC. Amino acid sequence: CAWSSSIRYNEQFF.